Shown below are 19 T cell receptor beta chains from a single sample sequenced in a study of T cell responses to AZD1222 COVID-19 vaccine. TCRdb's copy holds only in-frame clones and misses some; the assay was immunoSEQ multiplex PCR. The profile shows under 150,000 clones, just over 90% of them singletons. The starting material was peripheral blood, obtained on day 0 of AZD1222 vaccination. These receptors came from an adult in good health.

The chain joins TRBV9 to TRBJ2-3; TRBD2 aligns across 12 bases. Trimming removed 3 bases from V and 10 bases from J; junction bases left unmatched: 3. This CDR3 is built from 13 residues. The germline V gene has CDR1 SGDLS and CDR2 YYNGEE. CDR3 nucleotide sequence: TGTGCCAGCAGCGCTAGCGGGAGGGTTGCGCAGTATTTT. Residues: CASSASGRVAQYF.

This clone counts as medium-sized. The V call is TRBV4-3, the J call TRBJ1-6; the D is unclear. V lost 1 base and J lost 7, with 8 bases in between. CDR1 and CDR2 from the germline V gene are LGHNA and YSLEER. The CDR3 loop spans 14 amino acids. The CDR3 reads CASSQVGTNSPLHF. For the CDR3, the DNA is TGCGCCAGCAGCCAAGTAGGCACAAATTCACCCCTCCACTTT.

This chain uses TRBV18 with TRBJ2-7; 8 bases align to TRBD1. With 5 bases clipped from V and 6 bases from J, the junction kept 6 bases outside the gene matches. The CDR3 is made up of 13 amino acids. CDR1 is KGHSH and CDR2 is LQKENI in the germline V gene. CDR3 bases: TGTGCCAGCTCATCACGAGACAGGGGCGAGCAGTACTTC. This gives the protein CASSSRDRGEQYF.

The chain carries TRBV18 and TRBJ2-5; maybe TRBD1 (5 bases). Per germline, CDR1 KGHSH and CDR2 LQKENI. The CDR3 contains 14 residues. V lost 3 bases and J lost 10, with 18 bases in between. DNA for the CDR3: TGTGCCAGCTCACCGGACATCCTTTCGGAAGGCCAGTACTTC. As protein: CASSPDILSEGQYF.

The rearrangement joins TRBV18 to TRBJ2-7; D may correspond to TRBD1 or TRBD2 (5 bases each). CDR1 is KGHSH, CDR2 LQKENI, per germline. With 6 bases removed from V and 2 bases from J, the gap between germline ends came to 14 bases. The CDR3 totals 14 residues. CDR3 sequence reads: CASSAGEGAYEQYF. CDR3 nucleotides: TGTGCCAGCTCCGCGGGTGAAGGGGCCTACGAGCAGTACTTC.

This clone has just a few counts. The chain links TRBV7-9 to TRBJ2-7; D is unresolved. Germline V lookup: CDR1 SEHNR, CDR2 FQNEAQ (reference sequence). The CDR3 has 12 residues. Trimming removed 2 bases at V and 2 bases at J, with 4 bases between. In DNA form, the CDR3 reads TGTGCCAGCAGCTTATCGGCCTACGAGCAGTACTTC. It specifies CASSLSAYEQYF.

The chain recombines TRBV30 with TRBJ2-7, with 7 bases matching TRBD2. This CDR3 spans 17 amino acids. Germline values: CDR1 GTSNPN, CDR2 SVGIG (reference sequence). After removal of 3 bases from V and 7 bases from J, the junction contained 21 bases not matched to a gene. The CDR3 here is CAWSGTIVATTGGEQYF. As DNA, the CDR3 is TGTGCCTGGAGCGGGACCATCGTAGCGACCACGGGAGGAGAGCAGTACTTC.

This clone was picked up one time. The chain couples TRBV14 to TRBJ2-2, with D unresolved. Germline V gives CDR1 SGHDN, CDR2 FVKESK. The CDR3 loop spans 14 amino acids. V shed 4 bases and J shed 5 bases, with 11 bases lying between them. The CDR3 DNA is TGTGCCAGCAGCCCACAGAGAAGTACCGGGGAGCTGTTTTTT. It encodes CASSPQRSTGELFF.

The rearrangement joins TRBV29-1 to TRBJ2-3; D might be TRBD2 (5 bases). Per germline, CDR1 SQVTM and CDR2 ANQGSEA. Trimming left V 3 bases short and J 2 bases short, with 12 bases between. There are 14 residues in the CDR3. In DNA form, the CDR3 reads TGCAGCGTTGAGGAGCGGAGATCCACAGATACGCAGTATTTT. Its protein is CSVEERRSTDTQYF.

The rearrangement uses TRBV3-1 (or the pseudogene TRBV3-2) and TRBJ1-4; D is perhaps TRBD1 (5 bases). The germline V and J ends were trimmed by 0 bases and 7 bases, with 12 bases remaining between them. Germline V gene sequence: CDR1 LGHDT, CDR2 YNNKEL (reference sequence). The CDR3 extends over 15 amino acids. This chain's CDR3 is CASSQDPGALEKLFF. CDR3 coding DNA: TGTGCCAGCAGCCAAGATCCCGGGGCCCTTGAAAAACTGTTTTTT.

This chain's CDR3 is CASPPWGGPDTQYF. The CDR3 region has the DNA TGTGCCAGCCCCCCTTGGGGGGGCCCAGATACGCAGTATTTT. J is TRBJ2-3 and V is TRBV21-1; TRBD2, the table's D call, was not compared with the DNA. TRBV21-1 is noted as a pseudogene. The CDR3 extends over 14 amino acids.

CDR3 sequence: CASSSGINQPQHF. Here the CDR3 DNA reads TGTGCCAGCAGTTCAGGGATCAATCAGCCCCAGCATTTT. This sequence joins TRBV12-3 or TRBV12-4 and TRBJ1-5; maybe TRBD1 (5 bases). V was trimmed by 4 bases and J by 3 bases, leaving 7 bases between them. The CDR3 consists of 13 residues.

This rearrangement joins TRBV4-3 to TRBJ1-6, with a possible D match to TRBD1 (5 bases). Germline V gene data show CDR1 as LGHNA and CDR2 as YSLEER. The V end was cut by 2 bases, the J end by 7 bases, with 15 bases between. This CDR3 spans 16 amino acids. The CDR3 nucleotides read TGCGCCAGCAGCCAAAACACAGCCGGACAAAATTCACCCCTCCACTTT. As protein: CASSQNTAGQNSPLHF.

In DNA, the CDR3 is TGTGCCAGCAGTACCCGACAGGATTCCTACGAGCAGTACTTC. Its translation is CASSTRQDSYEQYF. The chain uses TRBV6-5 and TRBJ2-7; possible D gene TRBD1, 6 bases. V was pared by 5 bases and J by 1 base, with 12 bases between. The CDR3 consists of 14 residues. Germline V gene lookup returns CDR1 MNHEY and CDR2 SVGAGI.

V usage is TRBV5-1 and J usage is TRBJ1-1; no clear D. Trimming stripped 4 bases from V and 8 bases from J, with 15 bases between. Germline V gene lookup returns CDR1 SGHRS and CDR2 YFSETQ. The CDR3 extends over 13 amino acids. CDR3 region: CASSLSGSQEAFF. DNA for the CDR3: TGCGCCAGCAGCCTGAGCGGGAGTCAAGAAGCTTTCTTT.

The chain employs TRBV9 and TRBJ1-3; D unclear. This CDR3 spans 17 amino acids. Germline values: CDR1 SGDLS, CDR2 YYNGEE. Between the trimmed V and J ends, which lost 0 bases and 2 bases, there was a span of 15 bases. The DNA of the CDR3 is TGTGCCAGCAGCGTAGGGTGGCAGTTAAATGCTGGAAACACCATATATTTT. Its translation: CASSVGWQLNAGNTIYF.

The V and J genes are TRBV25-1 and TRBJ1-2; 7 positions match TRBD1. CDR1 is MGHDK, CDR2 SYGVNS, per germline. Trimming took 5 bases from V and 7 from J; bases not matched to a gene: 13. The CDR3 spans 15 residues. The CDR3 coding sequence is TGTGCCAGCAGTACCCGCTCGGACAGGTTGGCTGGCTACACCTTC. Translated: CASSTRSDRLAGYTF.

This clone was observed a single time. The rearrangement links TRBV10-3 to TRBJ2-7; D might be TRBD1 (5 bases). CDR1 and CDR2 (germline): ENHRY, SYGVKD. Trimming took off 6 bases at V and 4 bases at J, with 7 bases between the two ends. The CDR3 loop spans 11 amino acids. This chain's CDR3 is CAIRTAYEQYF. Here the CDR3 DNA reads TGTGCCATCAGGACAGCTTACGAGCAGTACTTC.

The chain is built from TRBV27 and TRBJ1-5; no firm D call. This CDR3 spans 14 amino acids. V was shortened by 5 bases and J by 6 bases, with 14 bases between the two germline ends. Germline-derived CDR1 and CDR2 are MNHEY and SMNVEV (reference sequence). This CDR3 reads CASSRNRFSQPQHF. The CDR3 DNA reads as TGTGCCAGCAGTCGCAATCGATTCAGTCAGCCCCAGCATTTT.